The clone carrying this T cell receptor (beta chain) has a handful of counts. This entry is derived from a study of blood T cell repertoires in COVID-19. Study as a whole: PBMCs, B-cell-depleted T cells, or T cells provided the cDNA or gDNA that made up the material.

Clones were sequenced by immunoSEQ multiplex PCR, and TCRdb holds only the in-frame ones, with some missing. The sample contains roughly 140,000 clones, around 80% of which appear only once. The V end lost 2 bases, the J end lost 1 base, and 20 bases lay between the germline ends. The CDR3 extends over 18 amino acids. From germline, CDR1 is SGHDN and CDR2 FVKESK. The chain couples TRBV14 to TRBJ1-2; no firm D call. The clonotype originates from a woman between 55 and 75 years old with acute or convalescent COVID-19. The sample taken for sequencing was peripheral blood. CDR3 in amino acids: CASSQPAGFLNLNYGYTF. For the CDR3, the DNA is TGTGCCAGCAGCCAACCAGCGGGGTTCCTGAACCTTAACTATGGCTACACCTTC. The entire variable domain, with the rest obtained from reference TRBV14 and TRBJ1-2, is as follows: EAGVTQFPSHSVIEKGQTVTLRCDPISGHDNLYWYRRVMGKEIKFLLHFVKESKQDESGMPNNRFLAERTGGTYSTLKVQPAELEDSGVYFCASSQPAGFLNLNYGYTFGSGTRLTVV.